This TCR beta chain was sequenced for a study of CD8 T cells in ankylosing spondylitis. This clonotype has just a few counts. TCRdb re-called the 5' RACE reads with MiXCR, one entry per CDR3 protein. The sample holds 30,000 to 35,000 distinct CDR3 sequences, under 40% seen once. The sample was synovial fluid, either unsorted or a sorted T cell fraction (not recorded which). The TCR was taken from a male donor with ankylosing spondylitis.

In DNA, the CDR3 is TGTGCCAGCAGCGAGAAGGGGACTCCCTACGAGCAGTACTTC. It translates to CASSEKGTPYEQYF. This rearrangement joins TRBV9 to TRBJ2-7; maybe TRBD2 (6 bases). V was trimmed by 3 bases and J by 2 bases, leaving 12 bases between them. The CDR3 runs to 14 residues. Per germline, CDR1 SGDLS and CDR2 YYNGEE.